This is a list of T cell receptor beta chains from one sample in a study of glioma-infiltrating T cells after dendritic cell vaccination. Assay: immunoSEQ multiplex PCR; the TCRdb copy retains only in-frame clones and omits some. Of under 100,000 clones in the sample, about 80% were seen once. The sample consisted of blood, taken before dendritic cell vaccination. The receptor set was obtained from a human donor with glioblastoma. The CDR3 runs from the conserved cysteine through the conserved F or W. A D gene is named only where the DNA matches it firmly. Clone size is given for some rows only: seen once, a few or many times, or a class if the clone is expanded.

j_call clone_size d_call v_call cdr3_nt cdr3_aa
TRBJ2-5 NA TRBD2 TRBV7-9 TGTGCCAGCAGCTTAAGGGAGTATAGCGGGGCAACTCAAGAGACCCAGTACTTC CASSLREYSGATQETQYF
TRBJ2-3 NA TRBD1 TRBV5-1 TGCGCCAGCAGCCCAGGACAGGGCCCAGATACGCAGTATTTT CASSPGQGPDTQYF
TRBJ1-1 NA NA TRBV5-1 TGCGCCAGCAGCCCAGGGTATAGGAACACTGAAGCTTTCTTT CASSPGYRNTEAFF
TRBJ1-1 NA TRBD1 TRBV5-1 TGCGCCAGCAGCTTTCCAGGGGGTGAGGCTTTCTTT CASSFPGGEAFF
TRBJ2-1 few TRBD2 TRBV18 TGTGCCAGCTCAACGGGACTAAACAATGAGCAGTTCTTC CASSTGLNNEQFF
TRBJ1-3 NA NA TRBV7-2 TGTGCCAGCAGCTTAGAGAGTAGCTCTGGAAACACCATATATTTT CASSLESSSGNTIYF
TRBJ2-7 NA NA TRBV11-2 TGTGCCAGCAGCTCCGGTAGCGGAACCTACGAGCAGTACTTC CASSSGSGTYEQYF
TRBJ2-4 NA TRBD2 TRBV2 TGTGCCAGCAGACGGACTAGCGGGAGGGCCGTTACGTCCCAAAACATTCAGTACTTC CASRRTSGRAVTSQNIQYF
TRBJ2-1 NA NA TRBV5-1 TGCGCCAGCAGCCCTGGGGGGGCCCTGTACAATGAGCAGTTCTTC CASSPGGALYNEQFF
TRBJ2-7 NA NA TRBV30 TGTGCCTGCTACCACGGGGGCAGGGGGATCCACGAGCAGTACTTC CACYHGGRGIHEQYF
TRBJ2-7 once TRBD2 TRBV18 TGTGCCAGCTCACCTGCGCGGGAGGGAGGGGAGCAGTACTTC CASSPAREGGEQYF
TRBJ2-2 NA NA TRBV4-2 TGTGCCAGCAGCCAAGATTCGCTAGCAGCGAACACCGGGGAGCTGTTTTTT CASSQDSLAANTGELFF
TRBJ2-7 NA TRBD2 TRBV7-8 TGTGCCAGCAGCTTCTCCGGCCTAGCGGGAGCGTCCGAGCAGTACTTC CASSFSGLAGASEQYF
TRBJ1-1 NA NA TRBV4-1 TGCGCCAGCAGCCATCCCGACAGAATGAACACTGAAGCTTTCTTT CASSHPDRMNTEAFF
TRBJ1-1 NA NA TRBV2 TGTGCCAGCAGTGACGGACAGACATTAACTGAAGCTTTCTTT CASSDGQTLTEAFF
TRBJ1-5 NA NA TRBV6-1 TGTGCCAGCAGTGAAGCTTGGAGACAGTATAGCAATCAGCCCCAGCATTTT CASSEAWRQYSNQPQHF